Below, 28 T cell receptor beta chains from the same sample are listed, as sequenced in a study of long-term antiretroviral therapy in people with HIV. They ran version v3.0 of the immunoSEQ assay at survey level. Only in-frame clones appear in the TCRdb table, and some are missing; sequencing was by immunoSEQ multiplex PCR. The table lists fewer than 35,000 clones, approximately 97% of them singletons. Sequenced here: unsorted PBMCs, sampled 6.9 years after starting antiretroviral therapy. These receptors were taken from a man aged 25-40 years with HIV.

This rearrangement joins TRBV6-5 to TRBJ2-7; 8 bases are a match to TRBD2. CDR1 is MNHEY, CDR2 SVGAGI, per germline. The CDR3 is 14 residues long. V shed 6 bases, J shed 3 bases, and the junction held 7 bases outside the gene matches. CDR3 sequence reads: CASRSGGDLYEQYF. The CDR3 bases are TGTGCCAGCAGATCCGGGGGGGACCTCTACGAGCAGTACTTC.

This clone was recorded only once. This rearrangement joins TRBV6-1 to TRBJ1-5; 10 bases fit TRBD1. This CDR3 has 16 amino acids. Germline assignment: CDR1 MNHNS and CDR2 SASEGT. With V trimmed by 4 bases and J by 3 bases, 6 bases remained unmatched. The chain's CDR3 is CASSGQGANINQPQHF. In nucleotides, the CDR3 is TGTGCCAGCAGTGGACAGGGGGCGAATATCAATCAGCCCCAGCATTTT.

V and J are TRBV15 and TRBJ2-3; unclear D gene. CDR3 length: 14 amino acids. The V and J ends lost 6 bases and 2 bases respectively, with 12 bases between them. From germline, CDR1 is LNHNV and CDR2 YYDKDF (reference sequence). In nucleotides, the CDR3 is TGTGCCACCAGTGAGTATTGGGACACAGATACGCAGTATTTT. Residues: CATSEYWDTDTQYF.

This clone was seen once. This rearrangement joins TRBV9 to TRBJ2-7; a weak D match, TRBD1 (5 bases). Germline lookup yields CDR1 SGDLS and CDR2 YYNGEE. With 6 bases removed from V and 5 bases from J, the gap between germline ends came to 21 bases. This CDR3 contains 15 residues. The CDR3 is CASTLGMGRADEQYF. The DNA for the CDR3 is TGTGCCAGCACCCTAGGCATGGGGCGCGCGGACGAGCAGTACTTC.

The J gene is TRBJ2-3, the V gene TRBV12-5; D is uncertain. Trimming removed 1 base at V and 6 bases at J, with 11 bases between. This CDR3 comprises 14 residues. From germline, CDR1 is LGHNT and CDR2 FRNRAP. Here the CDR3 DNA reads TGTGCTAGTGGTTTGGATCCCCTGTGGGATACGCAGTATTTT. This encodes CASGLDPLWDTQYF.

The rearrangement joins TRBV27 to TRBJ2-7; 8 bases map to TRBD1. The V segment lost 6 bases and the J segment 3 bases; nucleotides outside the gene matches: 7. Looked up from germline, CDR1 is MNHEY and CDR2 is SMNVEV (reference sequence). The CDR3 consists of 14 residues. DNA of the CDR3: TGTGCCAGCAGCCACCGGGACAGGATCTACGAGCAGTACTTC. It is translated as CASSHRDRIYEQYF.

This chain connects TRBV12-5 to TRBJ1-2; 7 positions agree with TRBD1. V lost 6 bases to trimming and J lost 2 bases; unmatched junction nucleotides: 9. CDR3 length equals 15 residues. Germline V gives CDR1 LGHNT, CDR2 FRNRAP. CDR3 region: CASGEYRGANYGYTF. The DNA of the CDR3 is TGTGCTAGTGGGGAATACAGGGGAGCGAACTATGGCTACACCTTC.

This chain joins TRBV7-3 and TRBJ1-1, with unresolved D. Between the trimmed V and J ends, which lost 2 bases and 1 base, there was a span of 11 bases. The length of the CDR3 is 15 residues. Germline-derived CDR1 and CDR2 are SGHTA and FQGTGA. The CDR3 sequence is CASSLSGPPNTEAFF. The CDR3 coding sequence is TGTGCCAGCAGCTTATCTGGGCCGCCGAACACTGAAGCTTTCTTT.

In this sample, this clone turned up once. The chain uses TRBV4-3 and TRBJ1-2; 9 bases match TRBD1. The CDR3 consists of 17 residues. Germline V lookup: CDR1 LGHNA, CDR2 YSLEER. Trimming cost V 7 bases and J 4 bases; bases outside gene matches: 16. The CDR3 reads CASNEYRTGGAGYGYTF. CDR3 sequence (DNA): TGCGCCAGCAACGAATATAGAACAGGGGGCGCGGGCTATGGCTACACCTTC.

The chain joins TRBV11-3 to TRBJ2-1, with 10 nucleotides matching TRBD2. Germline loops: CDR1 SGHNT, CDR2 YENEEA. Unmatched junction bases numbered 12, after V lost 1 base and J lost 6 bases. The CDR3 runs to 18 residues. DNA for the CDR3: TGTGCCAGCAGCTTAGCGACACTCCCCAGCGGGGGGGCCAATGAGCAGTTCTTC. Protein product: CASSLATLPSGGANEQFF.

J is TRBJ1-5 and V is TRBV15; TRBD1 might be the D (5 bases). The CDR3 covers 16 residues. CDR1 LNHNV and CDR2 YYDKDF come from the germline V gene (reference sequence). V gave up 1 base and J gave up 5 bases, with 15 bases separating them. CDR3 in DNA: TGTGCCACCAGCAGAGTTGGCGGGGCCGGGGATCAGCCCCAGCATTTT. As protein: CATSRVGGAGDQPQHF. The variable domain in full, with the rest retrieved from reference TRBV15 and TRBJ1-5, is DAMVIQNPRYQVTQFGKPVTLSCSQTLNHNVMYWYQQKSSQAPKLLFHYYDKDFNNEADTPDNFQSRRPNTSFCFLDIRSPGLGDTAMYLCATSRVGGAGDQPQHFGDGTRLSIL.

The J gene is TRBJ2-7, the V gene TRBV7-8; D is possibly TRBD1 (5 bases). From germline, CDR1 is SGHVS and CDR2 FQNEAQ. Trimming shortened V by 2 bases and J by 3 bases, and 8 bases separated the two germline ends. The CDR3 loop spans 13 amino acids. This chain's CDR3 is CASSLRGFYEQYF. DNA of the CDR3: TGTGCCAGCAGCTTAAGGGGCTTCTACGAGCAGTACTTC.

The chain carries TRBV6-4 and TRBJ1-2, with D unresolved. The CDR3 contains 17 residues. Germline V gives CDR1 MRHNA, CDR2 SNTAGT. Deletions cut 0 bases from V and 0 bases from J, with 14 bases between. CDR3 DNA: TGTGCCAGCAGTGACTCGACCCTTGCCTTCACTAACTATGGCTACACCTTC. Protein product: CASSDSTLAFTNYGYTF.

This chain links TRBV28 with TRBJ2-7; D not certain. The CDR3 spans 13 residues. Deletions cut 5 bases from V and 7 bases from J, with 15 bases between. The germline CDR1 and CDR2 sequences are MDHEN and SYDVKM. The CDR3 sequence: CASSTPLKVEQYF. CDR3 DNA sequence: TGTGCCAGCAGTACCCCTTTGAAGGTTGAGCAGTACTTC.

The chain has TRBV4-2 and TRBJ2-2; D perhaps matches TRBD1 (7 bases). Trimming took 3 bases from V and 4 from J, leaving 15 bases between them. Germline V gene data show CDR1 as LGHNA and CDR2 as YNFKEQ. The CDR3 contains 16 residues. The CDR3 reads CASSQRDSWGTGELFF. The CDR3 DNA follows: TGTGCCAGCAGCCAGCGGGACAGTTGGGGCACCGGGGAGCTGTTTTTT.

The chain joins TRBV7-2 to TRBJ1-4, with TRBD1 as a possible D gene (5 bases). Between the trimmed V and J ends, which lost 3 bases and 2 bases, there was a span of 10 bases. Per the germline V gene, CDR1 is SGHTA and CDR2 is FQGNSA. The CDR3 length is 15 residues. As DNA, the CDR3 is TGTGCCAGCAGCTTTGTGGGGGACACTAATGAAAAACTGTTTTTT. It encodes CASSFVGDTNEKLFF.

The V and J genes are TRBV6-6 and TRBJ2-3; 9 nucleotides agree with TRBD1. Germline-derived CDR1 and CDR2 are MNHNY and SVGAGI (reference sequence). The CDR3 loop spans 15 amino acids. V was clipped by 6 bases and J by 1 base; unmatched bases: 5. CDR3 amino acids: CASSPRTGGTDTQYF. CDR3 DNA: TGTGCCAGCAGCCCACGGACAGGGGGCACAGATACGCAGTATTTT.

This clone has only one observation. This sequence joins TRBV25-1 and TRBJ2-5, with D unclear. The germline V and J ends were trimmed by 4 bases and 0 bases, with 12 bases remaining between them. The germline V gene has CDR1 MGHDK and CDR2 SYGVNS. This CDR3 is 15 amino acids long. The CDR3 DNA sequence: TGTGCCAGCAGTGCCCCAAGAGCGAACCAAGAGACCCAGTACTTC. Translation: CASSAPRANQETQYF.

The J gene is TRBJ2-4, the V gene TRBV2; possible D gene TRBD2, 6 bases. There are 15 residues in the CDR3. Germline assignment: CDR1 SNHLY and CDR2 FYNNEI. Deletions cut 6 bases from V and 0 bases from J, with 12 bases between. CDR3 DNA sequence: TGTGCCAGCAGACAGACTAGTGTAGCCAAAAACATTCAGTACTTC. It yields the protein CASRQTSVAKNIQYF.

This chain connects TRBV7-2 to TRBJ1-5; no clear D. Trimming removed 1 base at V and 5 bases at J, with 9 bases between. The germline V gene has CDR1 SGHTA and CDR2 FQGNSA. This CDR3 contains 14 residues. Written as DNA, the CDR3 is TGTGCCAGCAGCTTAGTCGGGGAAGATCAGCCCCAGCATTTT. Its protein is CASSLVGEDQPQHF.

The CDR3 region has the DNA TGTGCCAGCAGCTTAGGGCAGGGTGTGGATCAGCCCCAGCATTTT. Its protein is CASSLGQGVDQPQHF. V is TRBV7-2 and J is TRBJ1-5, with a weak D call TRBD1 (5 bases). Trimming pared 1 base from V and 5 bases from J, leaving 12 bases between. Germline V gene sequence: CDR1 SGHTA, CDR2 FQGNSA. The CDR3 sequence is 15 residues long.

CDR3: CASSSDYNEQFF. The CDR3 nucleotides are TGTGCCAGCAGTTCGGACTACAATGAGCAGTTCTTC. The rearrangement links TRBV2 to TRBJ2-1; D gene ambiguous. The CDR3 extends over 12 amino acids. Germline V gene data show CDR1 as SNHLY and CDR2 as FYNNEI. The V gene lost 5 bases and the J gene lost 3 bases, with 5 bases spanning the gap. The complete variable domain, with remaining parts taken from reference TRBV2 and TRBJ2-1, reads EPEVTQTPSHQVTQMGQEVILRCVPISNHLYFYWYRQILGQKVEFLVSFYNNEISEKSEIFDDQFSVERPDGSNFTLKIRSTKLEDSAMYFCASSSDYNEQFFGPGTRLTVL.

CDR3 sequence: CAISSQNYEQYF. Written as DNA, the CDR3 is TGTGCCATCAGTTCCCAAAACTACGAGCAGTACTTC. The chain recombines TRBV10-3 with TRBJ2-7; no firm D call. Germline V gives CDR1 ENHRY, CDR2 SYGVKD. V shed 5 bases and J shed 3 bases, with 8 bases lying between them. There are 12 residues in the CDR3.

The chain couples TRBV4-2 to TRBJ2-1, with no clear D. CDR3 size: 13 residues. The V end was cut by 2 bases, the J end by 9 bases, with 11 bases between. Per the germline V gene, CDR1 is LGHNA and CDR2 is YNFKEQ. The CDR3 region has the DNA TGTGCCAGCAGCCAACCACTCTGGGCTGAGCAGTTCTTC. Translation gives CASSQPLWAEQFF.

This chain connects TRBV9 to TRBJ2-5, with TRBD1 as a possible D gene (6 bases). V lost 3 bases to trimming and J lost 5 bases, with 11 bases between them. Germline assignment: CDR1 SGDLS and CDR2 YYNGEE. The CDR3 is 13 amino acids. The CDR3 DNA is TGTGCCAGCAGCGGGGCAGGGGTGGAGACCCAGTACTTC. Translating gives CASSGAGVETQYF.

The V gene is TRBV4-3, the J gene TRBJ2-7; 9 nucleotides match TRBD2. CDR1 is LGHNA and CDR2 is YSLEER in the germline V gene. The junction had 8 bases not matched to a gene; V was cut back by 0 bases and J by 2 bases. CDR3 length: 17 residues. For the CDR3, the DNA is TGCGCCAGCAGCCAAGATCGAGCGGGAGGTGTCCCCTACGAGCAGTACTTC. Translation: CASSQDRAGGVPYEQYF.

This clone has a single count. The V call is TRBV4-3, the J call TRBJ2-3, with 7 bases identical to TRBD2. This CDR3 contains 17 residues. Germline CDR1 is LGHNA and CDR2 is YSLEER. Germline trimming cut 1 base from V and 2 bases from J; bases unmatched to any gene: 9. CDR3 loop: CASSQGLAELLTDTQYF. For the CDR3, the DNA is TGCGCCAGCAGCCAAGGCCTAGCGGAGCTCCTCACAGATACGCAGTATTTT.

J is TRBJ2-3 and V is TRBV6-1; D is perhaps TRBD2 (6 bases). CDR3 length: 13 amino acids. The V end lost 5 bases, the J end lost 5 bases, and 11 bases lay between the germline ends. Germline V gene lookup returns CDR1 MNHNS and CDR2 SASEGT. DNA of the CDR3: TGTGCCAGCAGTTTAGGGACTGAAGATACGCAGTATTTT. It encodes CASSLGTEDTQYF.